Listed below are T cell receptor beta chains from one sample, sequenced in a study of T cell repertoires in aging, cancer and after chemotherapy. TCRdb re-derived calls from the multiplex PCR reads in MiXCR, one entry per CDR3 protein. The sample contains some 8,000 distinct CDR3 sequences, 25% to 35% of which appear only once. Sequencing was done on a sample of blood. Receptors originate from a human donor in good health. The CDR3 runs from the conserved cysteine through the conserved F or W. The D gene is left open where the match is weak. The size field is filled for only some rows; it gives once, few, many or a size class.

>14|NA|TRBJ2-1|NA|TRBV18
TGTGCCAGCTCAACCCAGGGATTCTACAATGAGCAGTTCTTC
CASSTQGFYNEQFF
>15|NA|TRBJ2-3|TRBD2|TRBV6-4
TGTGCCAGCAGTGACTCTAGCGGGGGGGCAGATACGCAGTATTTT
CASSDSSGGADTQYF
>13|NA|TRBJ2-5|NA|TRBV5-1
TGCGCCAGCAGCTTTCCGGGTGAAGAGACCCAGTACTTC
CASSFPGEETQYF
>15|NA|TRBJ1-4|NA|TRBV15
TGTGCCACCAGCAGAGATGCTGGGGCGGGTGAAAAACTGTTTTTT
CATSRDAGAGEKLFF
>14|NA|TRBJ1-1|NA|TRBV6-5
TGTGCCAGCGGGGAGAGAGCCTCGAACACTGAAGCTTTCTTT
CASGERASNTEAFF
>12|medium-sized|TRBJ1-2|NA|TRBV19
TGTGCCAGTAGTATGATAGGAGGTGGCTACACCTTC
CASSMIGGGYTF
>12|NA|TRBJ2-2|NA|TRBV7-6
TGTGCCAGCAGCCCGCCTACCGGGGAGATGTTTTTT
CASSPPTGEMFF
>17|medium-sized|TRBJ1-2|NA|TRBV19
TGTGCCAGTAGCCCCATCCTTAGGTCACGCGGCTTCTATGGCTACACCTTC
CASSPILRSRGFYGYTF
>12|NA|TRBJ1-1|TRBD1|TRBV15
TGTGCCACACGACAGGGGAACACTGAAGCTTTCTTT
CATRQGNTEAFF
>14|NA|TRBJ1-3|TRBD1|TRBV6-5
TGTGCCATCCCCGGGACAGGCTCTGGAAACACCATATATTTT
CAIPGTGSGNTIYF
>13|NA|TRBJ2-1|NA|TRBV7-9
TGTGCCCCCGAGCCCCGGGGGTGGCATGAGCAGTTCTTC
CAPEPRGWHEQFF
>17|NA|TRBJ1-6|NA|TRBV6-2/TRBV6-3
TGTGCCAGCACCAGAGGTCCGACGAGCTCCTATAATTCACCCCTCCACTTT
CASTRGPTSSYNSPLHF
>14|NA|TRBJ1-6|NA|TRBV10-3
TGTGCCATCAGTGATCGAGGGAATAATTCACCCCTCCACTTT
CAISDRGNNSPLHF
>13|few|TRBJ1-1|NA|TRBV6-5
TGTGCCAGCAGTTTCGAACAGAACACTGAAGCTTTCTTT
CASSFEQNTEAFF
>14|few|TRBJ1-5|NA|TRBV30
TGTGCCTGGAGTGTTGGGGGTGGCAATCAGCCCCAGCATTTT
CAWSVGGGNQPQHF
>15|NA|TRBJ1-5|NA|TRBV6-5
TGTGCCAGCAGCCTTTCGTCCGAGGGCAATCAGCCCCAGCATTTT
CASSLSSEGNQPQHF
>14|NA|TRBJ2-7|TRBD2|TRBV27
TGTGCCAGCAGTGTGAGCGGGGGGGGTTACGAGCAGTACTTC
CASSVSGGGYEQYF
>14|few|TRBJ2-2|TRBD1|TRBV7-4
TGTGCCAGCAGCCGGGACAGGGGGAACGGGGAGCTGTTTTTT
CASSRDRGNGELFF
>14|medium-sized|TRBJ2-7|NA|TRBV6-5
TGTGCCAGCAGTCTGGGACCTGTACCCTACGAGCAGTACTTC
CASSLGPVPYEQYF
>13|medium-sized|TRBJ1-2|NA|TRBV19
TGTGCCACTAGGACGGATGCTTCAACTGGCTACACCTTC
CATRTDASTGYTF
>15|few|TRBJ2-7|TRBD1|TRBV19
TGTGCCAGTAGTGCACAGACCGGGACAGGGCACGAGCAGTACTTC
CASSAQTGTGHEQYF
>14|NA|TRBJ2-5|TRBD1|TRBV5-6
TGCGCCAGCAGCCGGGACAGGGGGGACGAGACCCAGTACTTC
CASSRDRGDETQYF
>14|NA|TRBJ2-1|NA|TRBV24-1
TGTGCCACCAGTGATTTACCCCCGCACCATGAGCAGTTCTTC
CATSDLPPHHEQFF
>15|few|TRBJ2-5|NA|TRBV5-1
TGCGCCAGCAGCTTGGTGGTCAGCCACCAAGAGACCCAGTACTTC
CASSLVVSHQETQYF
>15|NA|TRBJ1-5|TRBD1|TRBV28
TGTGCCAGCAGTCCACTGACAGGGGCCAATCAGCCCCAGCATTTT
CASSPLTGANQPQHF
>13|few|TRBJ1-2|NA|TRBV30
TGTGCCTGGAGTGGGCAGACTGGCTATGGCTACACCTTC
CAWSGQTGYGYTF
>11|once|TRBJ2-3|NA|TRBV6-2/TRBV6-3
TGTGCCAGCAGTTATTTAGATACGCAGTATTTT
CASSYLDTQYF
>15|medium-sized|TRBJ2-6|NA|TRBV6-2/TRBV6-3
TGTGCCAGCGGCAGGGGGGTCTCTGGGGCCAACGTCCTGACTTTC
CASGRGVSGANVLTF
>16|few|TRBJ1-6|NA|TRBV5-1
TGCGCCAGCAGCTTGGAGTCCGAGGGCCCTCGTTCACCCCTCCACTTT
CASSLESEGPRSPLHF
>17|NA|TRBJ2-2|TRBD1|TRBV11-2
TGTGCCAGCAGCTTACTTCCCCCGGGACAGGGGCCCGGGGAGCTGTTTTTT
CASSLLPPGQGPGELFF
>15|NA|TRBJ1-6|NA|TRBV7-6
TGTGCCAGCAGCTTAGTGGGGGACCCCATTCAGGCCCTCCACTTT
CASSLVGDPIQALHF
>16|few|TRBJ2-3|TRBD1|TRBV27
TGTGCCAGCAAAGAATTGACAGACAGGGTTACAGATACGCAGTATTTT
CASKELTDRVTDTQYF
>15|NA|TRBJ2-3|TRBD2|TRBV11-2
TGTGCCAGCAGCCGACTAGCGGGGGGGCCGTATACGCAGTATTTT
CASSRLAGGPYTQYF
>14|NA|TRBJ1-1|NA|TRBV27
TGTGCCAGCAGCGGGATCGGGGGCGGCTTTGAAGCTTTCTTT
CASSGIGGGFEAFF
>13|medium-sized|TRBJ1-2|NA|TRBV19
TGTGCCAGTAGTATGCTGGCGAACTATGGCTACACCTTC
CASSMLANYGYTF
>13|few|TRBJ2-5|NA|TRBV6-2/TRBV6-3
TGTGCCAGCAGTTTTACTCTAAAAGAGACCCAGTACTTC
CASSFTLKETQYF
>13|few|TRBJ2-5|NA|TRBV5-4
TGTGCCAGCAGCCACAACGGGGCAGGGACCCAGTACTTC
CASSHNGAGTQYF
>14|NA|TRBJ1-4|NA|TRBV19
TGTGCCTCGTCCTTGAGGGCCGTTAATGAAAAACTGTTTTTT
CASSLRAVNEKLFF
>16|NA|TRBJ2-1|TRBD2|TRBV30
TGTGCCTGGAGTGTACTCTGGACTAGCGGGGGCCATGAGCAGTTCTTC
CAWSVLWTSGGHEQFF
>13|NA|TRBJ2-7|TRBD1|TRBV5-3
TGTGCCAGCAGCTTAGGACAGGACTACGAGCAGTACTTC
CASSLGQDYEQYF
>14|NA|TRBJ2-5|NA|TRBV19
TGTGCCAGCCTACAGGGCGGGTCACAAGAGACCCAGTACTTC
CASLQGGSQETQYF
>15|few|TRBJ1-1|NA|TRBV18
TGTGCCAGCTCACCACCCCCGGGGGCGAACACTGAAGCTTTCTTT
CASSPPPGANTEAFF
>11|few|TRBJ2-3|NA|TRBV20-1
TGCAGTGCTAGAGGGCAGGGGACGCAGTATTTT
CSARGQGTQYF
>11|NA|TRBJ2-7|NA|TRBV27
TGTGCCAGTTCTGGGGGCTACGAGCAGTACTTC
CASSGGYEQYF
>15|few|TRBJ1-1|TRBD1|TRBV5-6
TGTGCCAGCAACCCGACAGGACAGGTCGGACAAGAAGCTTTCTTT
CASNPTGQVGQEAFF
>17|few|TRBJ1-1|NA|TRBV5-6
TGTGCCAGCAGCTTGCGGTACATGGAAGGGACGAACACTGAAGCTTTCTTT
CASSLRYMEGTNTEAFF
>17|few|TRBJ2-3|TRBD2|TRBV6-2/TRBV6-3
TGTGCCAGCAGTCCCCCTTGGGGCGGGGGGGACACAGATACGCAGTATTTT
CASSPPWGGGDTDTQYF
>13|few|TRBJ1-2|TRBD1|TRBV6-5
TGTGCCAGCAAGACAGGGGGTATTCGGGGCTACACCTTC
CASKTGGIRGYTF
>15|NA|TRBJ1-3|TRBD1|TRBV20-1
TGCAGTGCTCTGAGACAGGGGGATTTTGGAAACACCATATATTTT
CSALRQGDFGNTIYF
>15|medium-sized|TRBJ2-2|NA|TRBV6-5
TGTGCCAGCAGTTACTTTAGCGGTAACACCGGGGAGCTGTTTTTT
CASSYFSGNTGELFF
>13|NA|TRBJ2-1|TRBD2|TRBV20-1
TGCAGTGCCCCGGGACTAGCTTTGAATGAGCAGTTCTTC
CSAPGLALNEQFF
>13|few|TRBJ2-7|TRBD1|TRBV27
TGTGCCAGCAGTAGAGGACAGGGCGACGAGCAGTACTTC
CASSRGQGDEQYF
>15|NA|TRBJ2-3|NA|TRBV7-2
TGTGCCAGCAGCTTAACAGGGCAGGACACAGATACGCAGTATTTT
CASSLTGQDTDTQYF
>10|few|TRBJ1-1|NA|TRBV7-9
TGTGCCAGCAGTCGCGGTGAAGCTTTCTTT
CASSRGEAFF